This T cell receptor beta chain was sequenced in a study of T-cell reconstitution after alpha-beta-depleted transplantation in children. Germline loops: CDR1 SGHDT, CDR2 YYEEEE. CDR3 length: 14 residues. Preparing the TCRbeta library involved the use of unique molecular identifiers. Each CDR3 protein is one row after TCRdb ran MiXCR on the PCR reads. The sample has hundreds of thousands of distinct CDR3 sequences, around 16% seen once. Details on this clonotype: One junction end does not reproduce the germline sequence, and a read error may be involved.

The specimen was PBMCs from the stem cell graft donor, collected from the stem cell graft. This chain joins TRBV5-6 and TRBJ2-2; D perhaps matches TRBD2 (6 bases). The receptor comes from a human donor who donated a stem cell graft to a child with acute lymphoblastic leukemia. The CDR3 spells CASSLGNQRGDLFF. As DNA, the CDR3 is TGTGCCAGCAGCTTAGGAAACCAGCGCGGGGACCTGTTTTTT. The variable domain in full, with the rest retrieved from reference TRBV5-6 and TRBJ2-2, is DAGVTQSPTHLIKTRGQQVTLRCSPKSGHDTVSWYQQALGQGPQFIFQYYEEEERQRGNFPDRFSGHQFPNYSSELNVNALLLGDSALYLCASSLGNQRGDLFFGEGSRLTVL.